This record looks at one TCR beta chain sequence and its context. Sequencing was performed with immunoSEQ multiplex PCR; in TCRdb, only in-frame clones are kept and a portion is missing. Of 85,000 to 90,000 clones detected, 85% to 90% appear once; the ten largest clones hold 5% to 5.5%. This sample stems from a study of blood T cell repertoires in COVID-19. On the study more broadly: Samples taken during acute and convalescent COVID-19 were collected in the United States, Italy and Spain. In each case, the material was cDNA or gDNA derived from T cells, B-cell-depleted T cells, or PBMCs.

Germline trimming cut 6 bases from V and 4 bases from J; bases unmatched to any gene: 13. Per germline, CDR1 MNHNY and CDR2 SVGAGI (reference sequence). The CDR3 contains 16 residues. This TCR came from a woman of 80 years or more with active COVID-19. The sample consisted of peripheral blood. The chain links TRBV6-6 to TRBJ2-5; 8 bases are a match to TRBD2. The CDR3 is CASSPAGTSRPETQYF. The DNA of the CDR3 is TGTGCCAGCAGCCCAGCCGGGACTAGTCGCCCAGAGACCCAGTACTTC.